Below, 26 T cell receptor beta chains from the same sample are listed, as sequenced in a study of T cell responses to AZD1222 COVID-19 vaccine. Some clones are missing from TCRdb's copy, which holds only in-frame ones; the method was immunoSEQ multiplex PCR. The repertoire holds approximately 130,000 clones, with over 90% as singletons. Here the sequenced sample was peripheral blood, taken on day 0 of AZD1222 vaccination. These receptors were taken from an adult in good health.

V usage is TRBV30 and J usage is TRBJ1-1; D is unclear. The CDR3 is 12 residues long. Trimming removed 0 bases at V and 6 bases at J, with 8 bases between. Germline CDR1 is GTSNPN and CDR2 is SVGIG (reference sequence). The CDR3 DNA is TGTGCCTGGAGTGTAGGGAGGGCTGAAGCTTTCTTT. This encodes CAWSVGRAEAFF.

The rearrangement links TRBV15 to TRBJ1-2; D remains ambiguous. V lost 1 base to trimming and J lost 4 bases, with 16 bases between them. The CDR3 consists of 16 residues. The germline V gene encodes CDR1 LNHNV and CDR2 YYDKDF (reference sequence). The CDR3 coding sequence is TGTGCCACCAGCAGAGCAGAAGGAGCCCTTAGCTATGGCTACACCTTC. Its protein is CATSRAEGALSYGYTF.

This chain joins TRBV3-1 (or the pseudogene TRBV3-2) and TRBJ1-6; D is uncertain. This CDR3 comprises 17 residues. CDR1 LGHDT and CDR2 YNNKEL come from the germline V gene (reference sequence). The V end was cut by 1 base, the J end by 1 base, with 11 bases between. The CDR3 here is CASSQGATASYNSPLHF. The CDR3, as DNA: TGTGCCAGCAGCCAAGGGGCCACGGCTTCCTATAATTCACCCCTCCACTTT.

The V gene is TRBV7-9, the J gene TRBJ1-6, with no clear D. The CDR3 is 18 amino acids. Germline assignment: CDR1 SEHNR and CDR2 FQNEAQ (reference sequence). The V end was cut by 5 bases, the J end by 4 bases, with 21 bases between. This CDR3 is CASSHPPLGSDYNSPLHF. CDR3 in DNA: TGTGCCAGCAGCCACCCCCCCCTCGGCAGCGATTATAATTCACCCCTCCACTTT.

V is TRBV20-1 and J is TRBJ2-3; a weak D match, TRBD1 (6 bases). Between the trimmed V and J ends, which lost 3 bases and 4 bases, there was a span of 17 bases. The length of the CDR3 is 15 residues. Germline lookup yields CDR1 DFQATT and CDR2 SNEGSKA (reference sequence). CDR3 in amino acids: CSASDPTGWSDTQYF. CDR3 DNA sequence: TGCAGTGCTAGTGACCCTACAGGGTGGTCAGATACGCAGTATTTT.

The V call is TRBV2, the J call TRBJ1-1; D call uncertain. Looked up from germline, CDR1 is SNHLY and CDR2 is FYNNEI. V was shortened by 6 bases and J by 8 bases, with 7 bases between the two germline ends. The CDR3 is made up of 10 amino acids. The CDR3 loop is CASRRAEAFF. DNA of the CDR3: TGTGCCAGCAGGAGGGCGGAAGCTTTCTTT.

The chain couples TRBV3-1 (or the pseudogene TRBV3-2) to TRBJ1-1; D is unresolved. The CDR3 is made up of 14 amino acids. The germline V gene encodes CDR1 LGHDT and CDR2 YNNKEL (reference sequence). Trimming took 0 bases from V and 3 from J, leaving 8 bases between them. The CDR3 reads CASSQDLRDTEAFF. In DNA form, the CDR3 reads TGTGCCAGCAGCCAAGACTTGAGGGACACTGAAGCTTTCTTT.

The CDR3 DNA reads TGTGCCAGCAGCCCCAGACAGGGACCTAGCTTCACAGATACGCAGTATTTT. Translating it yields CASSPRQGPSFTDTQYF. The chain is built from TRBV9 and TRBJ2-3; 7 nucleotides line up with TRBD1. V shed 4 bases, J shed 2 bases, and the junction held 13 bases outside the gene matches. Germline V gene lookup returns CDR1 SGDLS and CDR2 YYNGEE. There are 17 residues in the CDR3.

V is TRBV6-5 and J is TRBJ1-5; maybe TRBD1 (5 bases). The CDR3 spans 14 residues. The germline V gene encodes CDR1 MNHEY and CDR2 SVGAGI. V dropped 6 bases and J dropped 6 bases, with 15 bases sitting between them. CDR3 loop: CASSRTTGGQPQHF. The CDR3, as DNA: TGTGCCAGCAGCAGAACTACAGGAGGTCAGCCCCAGCATTTT.

The CDR3 region is CASSHGQDDEQYF. The CDR3 DNA reads as TGTGCCAGCAGCCATGGACAGGACGACGAGCAGTACTTC. This chain links TRBV7-2 with TRBJ2-7; 7 nucleotides align to TRBD1. CDR3 length: 13 amino acids. The J segment lost 5 bases and the V segment lost 5 bases, leaving 6 bases of the junction unmatched. The germline V gene has CDR1 SGHTA and CDR2 FQGNSA.

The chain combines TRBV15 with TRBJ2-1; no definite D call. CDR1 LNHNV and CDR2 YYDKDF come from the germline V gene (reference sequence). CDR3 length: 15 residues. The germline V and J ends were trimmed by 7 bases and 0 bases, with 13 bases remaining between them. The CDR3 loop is CATMTDGSSYNEQFF. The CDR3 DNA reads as TGTGCCACCATGACGGACGGCAGCTCCTACAATGAGCAGTTCTTC.

CDR3 protein: CASSNDRFMNTEAFF. The DNA of the CDR3 is TGTGCCAGTAGTAATGACCGATTCATGAACACTGAAGCTTTCTTT. V and J are TRBV19 and TRBJ1-1; D unresolved. Trimming pared 4 bases from V and 0 bases from J, leaving 12 bases between. Germline V gene lookup returns CDR1 LNHDA and CDR2 SQIVND (reference sequence). The CDR3 is made up of 15 amino acids.

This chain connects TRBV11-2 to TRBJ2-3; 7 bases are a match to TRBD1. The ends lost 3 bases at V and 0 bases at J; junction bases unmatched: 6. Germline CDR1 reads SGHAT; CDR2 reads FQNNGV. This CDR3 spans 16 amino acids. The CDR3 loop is CASSFLDRKSTDTQYF. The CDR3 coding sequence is TGTGCCAGCAGCTTCTTGGACAGGAAGAGCACAGATACGCAGTATTTT.

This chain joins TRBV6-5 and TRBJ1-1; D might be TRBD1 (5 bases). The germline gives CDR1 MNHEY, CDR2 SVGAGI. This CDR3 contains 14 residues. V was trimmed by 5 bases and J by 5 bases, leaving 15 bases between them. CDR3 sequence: CASSPRQYLTEAFF. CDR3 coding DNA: TGTGCCAGCAGTCCCCGACAGTATCTTACTGAAGCTTTCTTT.

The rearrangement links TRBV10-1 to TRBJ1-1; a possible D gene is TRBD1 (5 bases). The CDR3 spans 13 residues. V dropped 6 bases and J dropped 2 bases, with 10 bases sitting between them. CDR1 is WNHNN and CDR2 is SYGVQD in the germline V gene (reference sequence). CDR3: CASSTGLNTEAFF. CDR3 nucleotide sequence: TGCGCCAGCAGCACGGGACTCAACACTGAAGCTTTCTTT.

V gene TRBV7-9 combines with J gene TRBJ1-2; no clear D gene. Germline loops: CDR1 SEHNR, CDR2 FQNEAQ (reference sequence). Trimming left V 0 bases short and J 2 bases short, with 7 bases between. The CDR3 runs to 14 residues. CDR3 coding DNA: TGTGCCAGCAGCTTAGCCGCGGGGAACTATGGCTACACCTTC. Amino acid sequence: CASSLAAGNYGYTF.

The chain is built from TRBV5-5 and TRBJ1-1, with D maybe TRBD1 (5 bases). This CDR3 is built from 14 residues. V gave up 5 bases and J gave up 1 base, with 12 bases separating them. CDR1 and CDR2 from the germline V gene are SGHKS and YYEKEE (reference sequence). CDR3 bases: TGTGCCAGCAGTTCAGGGTTTAGGAACACTGAAGCTTTCTTT. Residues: CASSSGFRNTEAFF.

The CDR3 nucleotides read TGTGCCTGGAGTTCCAGCGCTAATGAAAAACTGTTTTTT. Its protein is CAWSSSANEKLFF. The chain is built from TRBV30 and TRBJ1-4; D is unclear. The CDR3 has 13 amino acids. CDR1 and CDR2 from the germline V gene are GTSNPN and SVGIG (reference sequence). V lost 2 bases and J 3 bases, leaving 7 bases between the germline ends.

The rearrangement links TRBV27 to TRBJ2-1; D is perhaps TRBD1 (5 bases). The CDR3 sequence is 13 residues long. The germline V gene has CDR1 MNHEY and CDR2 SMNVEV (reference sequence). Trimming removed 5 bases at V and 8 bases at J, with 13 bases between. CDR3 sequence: CASSLHTGDEQFF. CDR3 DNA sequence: TGTGCCAGCAGTCTACATACAGGTGATGAGCAGTTCTTC.

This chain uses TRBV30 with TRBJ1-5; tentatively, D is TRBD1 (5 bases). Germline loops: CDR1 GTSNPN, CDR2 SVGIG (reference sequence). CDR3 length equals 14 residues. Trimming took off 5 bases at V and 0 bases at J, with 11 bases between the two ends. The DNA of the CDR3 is TGTGCCTGGTCCGGGGCTTATAGCAATCAGCCCCAGCATTTT. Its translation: CAWSGAYSNQPQHF.

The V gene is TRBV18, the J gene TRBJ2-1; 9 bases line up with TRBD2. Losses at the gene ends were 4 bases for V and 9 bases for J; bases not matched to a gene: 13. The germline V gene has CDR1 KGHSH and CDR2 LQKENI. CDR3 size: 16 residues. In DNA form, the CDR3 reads TGTGCCAGCTCACTGATAGCGGGGGCGATATTGGGTGAGCAGTTCTTC. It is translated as CASSLIAGAILGEQFF. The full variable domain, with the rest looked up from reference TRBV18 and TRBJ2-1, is NAGVMQNPRHLVRRRGQEARLRCSPMKGHSHVYWYRQLPEEGLKFMVYLQKENIIDESGMPKERFSAEFPKEGPSILRIQQVVRGDSAAYFCASSLIAGAILGEQFFGPGTRLTVL.

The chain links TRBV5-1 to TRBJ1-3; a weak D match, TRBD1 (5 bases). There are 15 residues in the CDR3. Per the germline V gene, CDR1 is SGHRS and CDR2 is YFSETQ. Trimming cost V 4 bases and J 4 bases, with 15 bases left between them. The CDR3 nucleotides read TGCGCCAGCAGCCCGTCGGGACTAGGGGGAAACACCATATATTTT. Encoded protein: CASSPSGLGGNTIYF. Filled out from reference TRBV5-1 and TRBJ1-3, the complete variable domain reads KAGVTQTPRYLIKTRGQQVTLSCSPISGHRSVSWYQQTPGQGLQFLFEYFSETQRNKGNFPGRFSGRQFSNSRSEMNVSTLELGDSALYLCASSPSGLGGNTIYFGEGSWLTVV.

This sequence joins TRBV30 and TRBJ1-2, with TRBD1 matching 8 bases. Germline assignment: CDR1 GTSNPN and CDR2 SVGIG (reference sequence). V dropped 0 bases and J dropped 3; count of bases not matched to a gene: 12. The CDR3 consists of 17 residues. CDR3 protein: CAWSVTGSTGEYYGYTF. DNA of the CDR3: TGTGCCTGGAGTGTAACGGGCTCGACAGGGGAATACTATGGCTACACCTTC.

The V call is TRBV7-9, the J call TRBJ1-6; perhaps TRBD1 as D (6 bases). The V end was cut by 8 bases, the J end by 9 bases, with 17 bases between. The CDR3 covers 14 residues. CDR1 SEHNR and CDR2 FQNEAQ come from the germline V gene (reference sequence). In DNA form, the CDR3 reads TGTGCCAGCCGAGACGGTTTGGGGGCTTCACCCCTCCACTTT. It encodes CASRDGLGASPLHF.

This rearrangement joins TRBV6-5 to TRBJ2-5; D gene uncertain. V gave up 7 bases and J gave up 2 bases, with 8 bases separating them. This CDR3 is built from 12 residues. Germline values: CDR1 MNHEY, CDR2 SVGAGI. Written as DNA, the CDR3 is TGTGCCAGCACAGGCTCTCAAGAGACCCAGTACTTC. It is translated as CASTGSQETQYF.

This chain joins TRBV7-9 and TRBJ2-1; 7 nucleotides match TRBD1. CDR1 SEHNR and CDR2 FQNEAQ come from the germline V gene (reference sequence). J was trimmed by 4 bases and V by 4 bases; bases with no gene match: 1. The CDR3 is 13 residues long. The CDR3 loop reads CASSWTGYNEQFF. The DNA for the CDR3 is TGTGCCAGCAGCTGGACAGGATACAATGAGCAGTTCTTC.